The clone carrying this TCR beta chain was detected only once. The CDR3 is 17 residues long. With V trimmed by 8 bases and J by 2 bases, 10 bases remained unmatched. Germline V gene lookup returns CDR1 SGHTA and CDR2 FQGNSA. The data stem from a study of blood T cell repertoires in COVID-19. How the authors handled the data: Amplification from reference gene primers served as the basis for estimated nucleated cell counts. Sequenced by immunoSEQ multiplex PCR; TCRdb stores in-frame clones only, minus some. That table is the source of V, J and clone size, and D and trimming were worked out from the DNA. The sample records 150,000 to 200,000 clones, more than 75% being singletons.

The clonotype originates from a human donor in a cohort sampled during active COVID-19. This sequence joins TRBV7-2 and TRBJ2-5, with 14 bases fitting TRBD2. Sequenced: peripheral blood. The CDR3 nucleotides are TGTGCCAGCGGCTCCGGGACTAGCGGGGGCATTCAAGAGACCCAGTACTTC. Translation gives CASGSGTSGGIQETQYF.